This TCR beta chain comes out of a study of regulatory T cells in long-lasting Graves disease. Study overall: Antithyroid drug intake by newly diagnosed Graves' patients had lasted under 3 months.

Germline CDR1 and CDR2: LGHDT and YNNKEL (reference sequence). With 0 bases clipped from V and 5 bases from J, the junction kept 4 bases outside the gene matches. The CDR3 extends over 18 amino acids. Time point reported: newly diagnosed GD, antithyroid drugs for less than 3 months. Scientists built the TCR library using RNA that was extracted from PBMCs. A peripheral blood sample, nine milliliters in volume, was drawn into EDTA tubes. This clonotype was recorded many times. Its antigen is currently unknown. TCR beta libraries were built with iRepertoire HTBI primers and Arm-PCR of CDR3 regions. TCRdb re-called the multiplex PCR reads with MiXCR, one entry per CDR3 protein. The sample carries about 240,000 distinct CDR3 sequences, roughly a fifth recorded once. Whole-study results and caveats: Between persistent patients, 2,500 to 3,500 public clonotypes were shared, exceeding the approximately 990 shared between new patients.

V gene TRBV3-1 combines with J gene TRBJ2-2, with 15 bases aligning to TRBD2. The material was peripheral blood mononuclear cells (PBMCs), obtained at new diagnosis, from a patient treated with antithyroid drugs. The sequence was collected from a female donor with Graves disease. CDR3 sequence: CASSQEGLAGGGTGELFF. The CDR3 region has the DNA TGTGCCAGCAGCCAAGAGGGACTAGCGGGGGGTGGAACCGGGGAGCTGTTTTTT.